This TCR beta chain was identified during a study of blood T cell repertoires in COVID-19. Study background: The samples span acute and convalescent COVID-19 from the United States, Italy and Spain. Nucleic acid was either cDNA or gDNA, and it came from T cells, B-cell-depleted T cells, or PBMCs.

Germline CDR1 and CDR2: SNHLY and FYNNEI. V lost 4 bases, J lost 8 bases, and 3 bases stayed unmatched. CDR3 length: 13 residues. Original analysis: Scientists estimated how many nucleated cells there were by amplifying reference gene primers. Repertoires were generated with immunoSEQ multiplex PCR, while TCRdb's copy carries only in-frame clones and drops some. V, J and clone size are taken as reported in that table, and D and trimming were inferred from the DNA itself. The table includes 130,000 or so clones, approximately 88% detected once. Sequencing input: peripheral blood. The receptor was derived from a man in his sixties with active or convalescent COVID-19. V and J are TRBV2 and TRBJ1-2; TRBD1 matches 11 bases. This CDR3 is CASSGRTGGGYTF. CDR3 sequence (DNA): TGTGCCAGCAGTGGACGGACAGGGGGCGGCTACACCTTC. Full variable domain (missing parts from reference TRBV2 and TRBJ1-2): EPEVTQTPSHQVTQMGQEVILRCVPISNHLYFYWYRQILGQKVEFLVSFYNNEISEKSEIFDDQFSVERPDGSNFTLKIRSTKLEDSAMYFCASSGRTGGGYTFGSGTRLTVV.